The 25 T cell receptor beta chains in this list originate from one sample, sequenced in a study of cytomegalovirus exposure and HLA in healthy donors. PCR used 60 Vbeta primers and 13 Jbeta primers. The repertoire was sequenced with immunoSEQ multiplex PCR; TCRdb's copy has only in-frame clones and lacks some. The sample includes under 200,000 clones, approximately 70% seen only once; the top ten take 1.8%. Material: PBMCs. Receptor source: a woman aged 30 to 39 in good health and CMV-seronegative.

V is TRBV7-9 and J is TRBJ2-7, with D unresolved. This CDR3 is built from 15 residues. V was trimmed by 3 bases and J by 1 base, leaving 13 bases between them. The germline gives CDR1 SEHNR, CDR2 FQNEAQ (reference sequence). The CDR3 nucleotides are TGTGCCAGCAGCTTGGCTCGCAGGAATTCCTACGAGCAGTACTTC. Protein product: CASSLARRNSYEQYF.

The chain couples TRBV29-1 to TRBJ2-7; 9 bases match TRBD2. The CDR3 totals 15 residues. Germline V gene sequence: CDR1 SQVTM, CDR2 ANQGSEA. J lost 6 bases, V lost 1 base, and 10 bases had no gene match. CDR3 residues: CSVEVGLAGLGEQYF. Written as DNA, the CDR3 is TGCAGCGTTGAAGTAGGGCTAGCGGGACTTGGCGAGCAGTACTTC.

V gene TRBV5-1 combines with J gene TRBJ2-5; 8 positions agree with TRBD2. V shed 4 bases, J shed 5 bases, and the junction held 7 bases outside the gene matches. The CDR3 runs 14 residues. Germline assignment: CDR1 SGHRS and CDR2 YFSETQ. In DNA, the CDR3 is TGCGCCAGCAGCCCCGGGGGGGCCCACGAGACCCAGTACTTC. It specifies CASSPGGAHETQYF.

V gene TRBV7-8 combines with J gene TRBJ2-3; D not certain. Trimming removed 5 bases from V and 1 base from J, with 7 bases in between. This CDR3 is 13 amino acids long. Germline lookup yields CDR1 SGHVS and CDR2 FQNEAQ. The CDR3 DNA sequence: TGTGCCAGCAGCCCCGAGGGCACAGATACGCAGTATTTT. Its protein product is CASSPEGTDTQYF.

This clone was counted only a few times. The DNA of the CDR3 is TGTGCCAGCAGCTTGCCAGGGGGCTTTAGGGAGCAGTACTTC. Protein product: CASSLPGGFREQYF. The V call is TRBV7-2, the J call TRBJ2-7, with 8 bases fitting TRBD1. In germline, CDR1 is SGHTA, CDR2 FQGNSA. The CDR3 is 14 amino acids. The V and J ends lost 3 bases and 7 bases, in that order; junction bases with no gene match: 8.

This chain uses TRBV5-5 with TRBJ2-2, with TRBD2 identical over 9 bases. The CDR3 extends over 16 amino acids. V dropped 0 bases and J dropped 1; count of bases not matched to a gene: 1. The germline V gene has CDR1 SGHKS and CDR2 YYEKEE (reference sequence). The CDR3 sequence is CASSLDSGGNTGELFF. As DNA, the CDR3 is TGTGCCAGCAGCTTGGATAGCGGGGGGAACACCGGGGAGCTGTTTTTT.

The chain recombines TRBV11-2 with TRBJ2-1, with 9 bases lining up with TRBD2. The V gene end was trimmed by 1 base and the J gene end by 4 bases; junction bases not matched to a gene: 5. The CDR3 is made up of 16 amino acids. The germline gives CDR1 SGHAT, CDR2 FQNNGV. The CDR3 bases are TGTGCCAGCAGCTTAGGGGCGGGGGGGGAGTACAATGAGCAGTTCTTC. Its translation is CASSLGAGGEYNEQFF.

This clone is a singleton in its sample. This chain uses TRBV19 with TRBJ2-7; TRBD1 matches 7 bases. The CDR3 is made up of 15 amino acids. Germline CDR1 is LNHDA and CDR2 is SQIVND (reference sequence). J gave up 3 bases and V 7 bases, and 12 bases lay outside the gene matches. The CDR3 region is CASTSRTGRFYEQYF. Written as DNA, the CDR3 is TGTGCCAGTACCTCAAGGACAGGTCGGTTCTACGAGCAGTACTTC. Full variable domain (rest looked up from reference TRBV19 and TRBJ2-7): DGGITQSPKYLFRKEGQNVTLSCEQNLNHDAMYWYRQDPGQGLRLIYYSQIVNDFQKGDIAEGYSVSREKKESFPLTVTSAQKNPTAFYLCASTSRTGRFYEQYFGPGTRLTVT.

The genes are TRBV15 and TRBJ1-5; possible D gene TRBD1, 5 bases. Germline V gives CDR1 LNHNV, CDR2 YYDKDF (reference sequence). The CDR3 has 19 amino acids. Trimming stripped 0 bases from V and 2 bases from J, with 20 bases between. The CDR3 region is CATSRDYVGLGTGNQPQHF. CDR3 in DNA: TGTGCCACCAGCAGAGATTACGTAGGATTGGGGACTGGCAATCAGCCCCAGCATTTT.

The J gene is TRBJ1-2, the V gene TRBV5-1; 7 bases agree with TRBD1. CDR1 and CDR2 (germline): SGHRS, YFSETQ. V lost 1 base and J lost 4; bases outside the gene matches: 7. The CDR3 sequence is 15 residues long. The CDR3 bases are TGCGCCAGCAGCTTGTCCCAGGGGGTAGGCTATGGCTACACCTTC. Translated, it gives CASSLSQGVGYGYTF.

J is TRBJ2-1 and V is TRBV9; D is possibly TRBD2 (5 bases). This CDR3 is built from 14 residues. With 2 bases removed from V and 4 bases from J, the gap between germline ends came to 10 bases. The V gene's germline CDR1 is SGDLS and CDR2 YYNGEE. CDR3 sequence reads: CASSVRWEYNEQFF. DNA for the CDR3: TGTGCCAGCAGCGTTAGGTGGGAGTACAATGAGCAGTTCTTC.

J is TRBJ1-2 and V is TRBV14; tentatively, D is TRBD1 (6 bases). Germline V gene sequence: CDR1 SGHDN, CDR2 FVKESK. The ends were cut back, 5 bases at V and 3 bases at J, with 16 bases in the middle. The CDR3 sequence is 15 residues long. The CDR3 spells CASSEGQSIYYGYTF. The CDR3 DNA reads as TGTGCCAGCAGCGAAGGACAGTCGATATACTATGGCTACACCTTC.

The chain has TRBV2 and TRBJ2-7; D perhaps matches TRBD2 (7 bases). With 8 bases removed from V and 6 bases from J, the gap between germline ends came to 11 bases. Germline CDR1 SNHLY, CDR2 FYNNEI. CDR3 length equals 11 residues. The CDR3 loop is CASRGAGEQYF. CDR3 DNA: TGTGCCAGCCGGGGGGCGGGCGAGCAGTACTTC.

A single count supports this clone. V is TRBV2 and J is TRBJ1-2; TRBD1 might be the D (6 bases). The CDR3 is made up of 14 amino acids. Germline CDR1 reads SNHLY; CDR2 reads FYNNEI. V dropped 5 bases and J dropped 4 bases, with 14 bases sitting between them. The CDR3 protein is CASSSQGEGYGYTF. The CDR3 DNA is TGTGCCAGCAGTTCACAGGGAGAGGGCTATGGCTACACCTTC.

The chain links TRBV7-9 to TRBJ2-2; the match to TRBD2 covers 10 bases. Germline assignment: CDR1 SEHNR and CDR2 FQNEAQ (reference sequence). The length of the CDR3 is 16 residues. Trimming at V came to 4 bases and at J to 1 base, leaving 3 bases not matched to a gene. The CDR3 DNA follows: TGTGCCAGCAGCTCCAGGACTAGCGGGAACACCGGGGAGCTGTTTTTT. This encodes CASSSRTSGNTGELFF.

This clone was picked up a small number of times. CDR3 sequence (DNA): TGCGCCAGCAGCTTGGCCGGACAGGGTAGGGCGTCCACTGAAGCTTTCTTT. This encodes CASSLAGQGRASTEAFF. The rearrangement uses TRBV5-1 and TRBJ1-1, with 8 positions matching TRBD1. V shed 0 bases and J 4 bases; nucleotides not matched to a gene: 11. The CDR3 is 17 amino acids. Looked up from germline, CDR1 is SGHRS and CDR2 is YFSETQ.

The sample holds a few counts of this clone. The CDR3 is CASSLQGLAGGPSGELFF. The CDR3 bases are TGTGCCAGCAGCTTGCAGGGACTGGCGGGAGGGCCCTCCGGGGAGCTGTTTTTT. The chain is built from TRBV5-4 and TRBJ2-2, with TRBD2 matching 9 bases. The V gene end was trimmed by 1 base and the J gene end by 6 bases; junction bases not matched to a gene: 13. From germline, CDR1 is SGHNT and CDR2 YYREEE (reference sequence). CDR3 length: 18 amino acids.

The V gene is TRBV27, the J gene TRBJ1-1, with TRBD1 as a possible D gene (5 bases). This CDR3 is built from 13 residues. Per germline, CDR1 MNHEY and CDR2 SMNVEV (reference sequence). Between the trimmed V and J ends, which lost 4 bases and 0 bases, there was a span of 6 bases. The CDR3 region is CASSSTVNTEAFF. As DNA, the CDR3 is TGTGCCAGCAGTTCGACAGTGAACACTGAAGCTTTCTTT.

This clone was detected only a few times. In DNA form, the CDR3 reads TGTGCCACCAGCACCCGCGGTACGACAGGGGGAGCTTTCTTT. The encoded protein is CATSTRGTTGGAFF. V and J are TRBV15 and TRBJ1-1; 9 nucleotides align to TRBD1. The CDR3 length is 14 residues. CDR1 and CDR2 from the germline V gene are LNHNV and YYDKDF (reference sequence). With 4 bases clipped from V and 10 bases from J, the junction kept 10 bases outside the gene matches.

The chain combines TRBV7-8 with TRBJ2-2; D possibly corresponds to TRBD2 (5 bases). Germline CDR1 reads SGHVS; CDR2 reads FQNEAQ. The CDR3 spans 16 residues. Trimming pared 5 bases from V and 4 bases from J, leaving 17 bases between. The CDR3 bases are TGTGCCAGCAGCCTCGATGGAGGAAGCCCCACCGGGGAGCTGTTTTTT. Residues: CASSLDGGSPTGELFF. Variable domain in full (rest from reference TRBV7-8 and TRBJ2-2): GAGVSQSPRYKVAKRGQDVALRCDPISGHVSLFWYQQALGQGPEFLTYFQNEAQLDKSGLPSDRFFAERPEGSVSTLKIQRTQQEDSAVYLCASSLDGGSPTGELFFGEGSRLTVL.

This clone occurred once. The V call is TRBV4-1, the J call TRBJ2-7; perhaps TRBD2 as D (6 bases). Germline V gene data show CDR1 as MGHRA and CDR2 as YSYEKL. V was shortened by 2 bases and J by 2 bases, with 13 bases between the two germline ends. This CDR3 has 15 residues. CDR3: CASSQTWTITYEQYF. CDR3 nucleotides: TGCGCCAGCAGCCAAACGTGGACTATCACCTACGAGCAGTACTTC.

The CDR3 is CASSPRYRDDEKLFF. DNA for the CDR3: TGTGCCAGCTCACCACGATACAGGGACGACGAAAAACTGTTTTTT. V gene TRBV18 combines with J gene TRBJ1-4; a weak D match, TRBD1 (6 bases). Per the germline V gene, CDR1 is KGHSH and CDR2 is LQKENI. Trimming cost V 1 base and J 8 bases, with 14 bases left between them. CDR3 length equals 15 residues.

The rearrangement links TRBV2 to TRBJ2-3; possibly TRBD2 for D (6 bases). The germline V gene encodes CDR1 SNHLY and CDR2 FYNNEI. Trimming took 7 bases from V and 1 from J, leaving 12 bases between them. The CDR3 spans 14 residues. In DNA, the CDR3 is TGTGCCAGCATACAGGCTAGCGGCACAGATACGCAGTATTTT. Translation: CASIQASGTDTQYF.

This clone showed up just a few times. CDR3 region: CASSLSLGAPETQYF. The CDR3 DNA reads as TGTGCCAGCAGCTTGAGTCTTGGAGCGCCGGAGACCCAGTACTTC. V and J are TRBV5-4 and TRBJ2-5; D call uncertain. Trimming shortened V by 1 base and J by 5 bases, and 15 bases separated the two germline ends. Germline V gene lookup returns CDR1 SGHNT and CDR2 YYREEE (reference sequence). The CDR3 consists of 15 residues.

This chain joins TRBV19 and TRBJ2-2, with D unclear. Trimming removed 9 bases from V and 7 bases from J, with 15 bases in between. Germline loops: CDR1 LNHDA, CDR2 SQIVND (reference sequence). This CDR3 is 13 amino acids long. This CDR3 is CASSILLGGELFF. In nucleotides, the CDR3 is TGTGCCAGCAGCATCCTGCTAGGCGGGGAGCTGTTTTTT. The full variable domain, completed using reference TRBV19 and TRBJ2-2, is DGGITQSPKYLFRKEGQNVTLSCEQNLNHDAMYWYRQDPGQGLRLIYYSQIVNDFQKGDIAEGYSVSREKKESFPLTVTSAQKNPTAFYLCASSILLGGELFFGEGSRLTVL.